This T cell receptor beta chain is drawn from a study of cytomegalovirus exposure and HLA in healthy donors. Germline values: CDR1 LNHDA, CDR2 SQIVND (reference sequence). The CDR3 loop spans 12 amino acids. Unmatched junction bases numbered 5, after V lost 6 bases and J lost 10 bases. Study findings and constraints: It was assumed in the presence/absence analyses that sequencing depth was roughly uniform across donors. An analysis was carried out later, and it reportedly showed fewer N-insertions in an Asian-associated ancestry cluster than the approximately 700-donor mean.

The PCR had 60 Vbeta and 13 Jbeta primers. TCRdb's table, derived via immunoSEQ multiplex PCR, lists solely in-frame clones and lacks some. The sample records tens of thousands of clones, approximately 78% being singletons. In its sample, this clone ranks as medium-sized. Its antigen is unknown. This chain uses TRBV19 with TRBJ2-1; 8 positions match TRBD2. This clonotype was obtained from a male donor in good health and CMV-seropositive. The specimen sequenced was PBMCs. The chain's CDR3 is CASRAGATEQFF. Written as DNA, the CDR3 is TGTGCCAGTAGAGCGGGAGCTACAGAGCAGTTCTTC.